What follows are 21 T cell receptor beta chains derived from one specimen sequenced in a study of shared clonotypes between healthy human individuals. This table comes from immunoSEQ multiplex PCR, and its TCRdb copy is limited to in-frame clones, with some not included. The repertoire consists of millions of clones, with roughly 94% occurring once and the leading ten covering roughly 0.13%. Sequences were obtained from naive CD4+ T cells sorted from blood. The subset: CD45RA+ positively selected. The receptors here all came from a man between 18 and 29 years old in good health.

The gene calls are TRBV28 and TRBJ2-5; D not resolved. Trimming took off 6 bases at V and 5 bases at J, with 16 bases between the two ends. Germline V gene data show CDR1 as MDHEN and CDR2 as SYDVKM. This CDR3 comprises 14 residues. CDR3 amino acids: CASRSRAFWETQYF. For the CDR3, the DNA is TGTGCCAGCAGATCTCGGGCCTTCTGGGAGACCCAGTACTTC.

The gene calls are TRBV2 and TRBJ1-5; tentative D call: TRBD1 (5 bases). This CDR3 contains 14 residues. The V gene lost 6 bases and the J gene lost 8 bases, with 17 bases spanning the gap. Germline-derived CDR1 and CDR2 are SNHLY and FYNNEI. The CDR3 DNA follows: TGTGCCAGCAGCTTGGACGGGAGAGGGGAGCCCCAGCATTTT. Translating it yields CASSLDGRGEPQHF.

The rearrangement uses TRBV14 and TRBJ1-2, with TRBD1 as a possible D gene (5 bases). The CDR3 loop spans 15 amino acids. Germline loops: CDR1 SGHDN, CDR2 FVKESK. Trimming took 6 bases from V and 0 from J, leaving 14 bases between them. The CDR3 nucleotides read TGTGCCAGCAGTGTGTTTCAGGGCGCTAACTATGGCTACACCTTC. This encodes CASSVFQGANYGYTF.

The chain carries TRBV29-1 and TRBJ1-4; D gene uncertain. The ends were cut back, 6 bases at V and 0 bases at J, with 14 bases in the middle. The CDR3 contains 15 residues. Germline V gene lookup returns CDR1 SQVTM and CDR2 ANQGSEA. DNA for the CDR3: TGCAGCGTAATCGGACGGAGAGCAACTAATGAAAAACTGTTTTTT. It translates to CSVIGRRATNEKLFF.

The V gene is TRBV13, the J gene TRBJ2-5, with 10 bases that match TRBD1. This CDR3 spans 14 amino acids. With 7 bases clipped from V and 4 bases from J, the junction kept 6 bases outside the gene matches. The germline CDR1 and CDR2 sequences are PRHDT and FYEKMQ (reference sequence). The CDR3 DNA follows: TGTGCCAGCACCGGGGACAGGGGTAGAGAGACCCAGTACTTC. Residues: CASTGDRGRETQYF. The full variable domain, with the rest looked up from reference TRBV13 and TRBJ2-5, is AAGVIQSPRHLIKEKRETATLKCYPIPRHDTVYWYQQGPGQDPQFLISFYEKMQSDKGSIPDRFSAQQFSDYHSELNMSSLELGDSALYFCASTGDRGRETQYFGPGTRLLVL.

This chain's CDR3 is CASSPRQYEQYF. The CDR3 DNA reads as TGTGCCAGCTCACCGCGACAGTACGAGCAGTACTTC. The rearrangement links TRBV18 to TRBJ2-7; a possible D gene is TRBD1 (5 bases). The germline gives CDR1 KGHSH, CDR2 LQKENI. The CDR3 runs to 12 residues. Trimming shortened V by 3 bases and J by 4 bases, and 7 bases separated the two germline ends.

V gene TRBV19 combines with J gene TRBJ1-5; 8 positions match TRBD1. The germline V gene encodes CDR1 LNHDA and CDR2 SQIVND (reference sequence). J lost 5 bases, V lost 7 bases, and 7 bases had no gene match. CDR3 length: 14 amino acids. The DNA of the CDR3 is TGTGCCAGTATCCCCAGGGGGCTCGATCAGCCCCAGCATTTT. This encodes CASIPRGLDQPQHF.

The CDR3 nucleotides are TGTGCCAGCAGTTTGACGGGACTAGCGGGAGGAATCAATGAGCAGTTCTTC. It is translated as CASSLTGLAGGINEQFF. The chain employs TRBV6-7 and TRBJ2-1, with 15 bases matching TRBD2. TRBV6-7 is given ORF status, its function remaining uncertain. This CDR3 contains 17 residues. V lost 4 bases and J lost 6; bases outside the gene matches: 7.

V gene TRBV5-4 combines with J gene TRBJ2-7; D gene uncertain. The germline V gene has CDR1 SGHNT and CDR2 YYREEE (reference sequence). Trimming took 2 bases from V and 5 from J, leaving 14 bases between them. This CDR3 has 14 residues. The CDR3 here is CASSLQSGSNEQYF. The CDR3 DNA is TGTGCCAGCAGCTTACAATCGGGCTCTAACGAGCAGTACTTC.

The chain uses TRBV6-6 and TRBJ2-1, with a possible D match to TRBD1 (6 bases). Germline values: CDR1 MNHNY, CDR2 SVGAGI (reference sequence). Between the trimmed V and J ends, which lost 2 bases and 9 bases, there was a span of 14 bases. The length of the CDR3 is 14 residues. CDR3 sequence (DNA): TGTGCCAGCAGTTACGGCCAGGGGTGGGGTGAGCAGTTCTTC. It encodes CASSYGQGWGEQFF.

As to this clone: At the DNA level, this CDR3 is encoded by other sequences in the same sample as well. The V and J genes are TRBV5-4 and TRBJ1-2, with D unresolved. The CDR3 consists of 13 residues. CDR1 is SGHNT, CDR2 YYREEE, per germline (reference sequence). V lost 0 bases to trimming and J lost 4 bases, with 7 bases between them. CDR3 DNA: TGTGCCAGCAGCTTGGACGGAACCTATGGCTACACCTTC. Protein: CASSLDGTYGYTF.

The CDR3 sequence: CASSPTGGPSETQYF. In DNA form, the CDR3 reads TGTGCCAGCAGCCCTACAGGGGGTCCCAGCGAGACCCAGTACTTC. V usage is TRBV11-2 and J usage is TRBJ2-5; 8 positions agree with TRBD1. Germline loops: CDR1 SGHAT, CDR2 FQNNGV. The CDR3 covers 15 residues. The V segment lost 5 bases and the J segment 5 bases; nucleotides outside the gene matches: 10.

This chain links TRBV21-1 with TRBJ2-7; TRBD2, the table's D call, was not compared with the DNA. TRBV21-1 counts as a pseudogene. The CDR3 has 17 residues. This CDR3 is CASSNHLLDLQPCEQYF. The CDR3 DNA reads TGTGCCAGCAGCAATCATCTTTTGGACTTACAACCCTGCGAGCAGTACTTC.

This clone was observed once. This rearrangement joins TRBV27 to TRBJ2-5; perhaps TRBD2 as D (6 bases). The V end was cut by 3 bases, the J end by 2 bases, with 10 bases between. Looked up from germline, CDR1 is MNHEY and CDR2 is SMNVEV (reference sequence). The CDR3 is made up of 14 amino acids. The CDR3 DNA reads as TGTGCCAGCAGTTTTTCCGGGACTCAAGAGACCCAGTACTTC. This sequence encodes CASSFSGTQETQYF.

This chain connects TRBV10-3 to TRBJ1-1; the D is unclear. V lost 6 bases, J lost 4 bases, and 15 bases lay in between. The germline V gene encodes CDR1 ENHRY and CDR2 SYGVKD. This CDR3 comprises 14 residues. The CDR3 loop is CAIRGRGEGTEAFF. The CDR3 coding sequence is TGTGCCATCAGAGGGCGGGGTGAGGGCACTGAAGCTTTCTTT.

The genes are TRBV7-2 and TRBJ2-5; 9 bases fit TRBD1. From germline, CDR1 is SGHTA and CDR2 FQGNSA. The CDR3 loop spans 16 amino acids. Losses at the gene ends were 5 bases for V and 4 bases for J; bases not matched to a gene: 11. The CDR3 DNA reads as TGTGCCAGCAGCGTGCCCTCCGGGACAGGGAGAGAGACCCAGTACTTC. It is translated as CASSVPSGTGRETQYF.

This chain connects TRBV7-2 to TRBJ2-7, with 9 bases matching TRBD1. The length of the CDR3 is 14 residues. The germline CDR1 and CDR2 sequences are SGHTA and FQGNSA. V gave up 1 base and J gave up 6 bases; unmatched junction bases: 4. CDR3 DNA sequence: TGTGCCAGCAGCTTAGACAGGGGGCAGATCGAGCAGTACTTC. This gives the protein CASSLDRGQIEQYF.

The J gene is TRBJ2-5, the V gene TRBV27; TRBD1 agrees at 9 bases. The V gene end was trimmed by 5 bases and the J gene end by 1 base; junction bases not matched to a gene: 2. CDR3 length: 14 residues. The germline V gene encodes CDR1 MNHEY and CDR2 SMNVEV (reference sequence). The CDR3 sequence is CASSMTGGQETQYF. CDR3 sequence (DNA): TGTGCCAGCAGTATGACAGGGGGCCAAGAGACCCAGTACTTC.

The chain is built from TRBV10-3 and TRBJ2-5, with 7 positions matching TRBD1. The V gene's germline CDR1 is ENHRY and CDR2 SYGVKD. CDR3 length: 13 residues. V shed 8 bases and J 4 bases; nucleotides not matched to a gene: 7. CDR3: CAISIQGRETQYF. In nucleotides, the CDR3 is TGTGCCATCTCAATACAGGGGCGAGAGACCCAGTACTTC.

As regards this clone: Additional DNA sequences in this sample encode the identical CDR3. The rearrangement uses TRBV10-1 and TRBJ1-1; tentatively, D is TRBD1 (6 bases). CDR1 and CDR2 from the germline V gene are WNHNN and SYGVQD (reference sequence). The CDR3 is 13 amino acids. V was clipped by 2 bases and J by 5 bases, with 9 bases between them. Written as DNA, the CDR3 is TGCGCCAGCAGTGAGGGGGGCCGTACTGAAGCTTTCTTT. Encoded protein: CASSEGGRTEAFF.

V gene TRBV7-9 combines with J gene TRBJ1-4; a possible D gene is TRBD1 (6 bases). The CDR3 runs to 14 residues. The ends were cut back, 7 bases at V and 8 bases at J, with 17 bases in the middle. CDR1 is SEHNR and CDR2 is FQNEAQ in the germline V gene (reference sequence). The CDR3 region has the DNA TGTGCCAGCAAAACCAGCGGGACACCAGAAAAACTGTTTTTT. It specifies CASKTSGTPEKLFF.